The present entry profiles one T cell receptor (beta chain) with its context. What it binds is not known. This sample was included in a study of shared clonotypes between healthy human individuals. Study results and caveats: A limitation of the genetic and exposure-history diversity represented arose from few donors.

All of the donors resided in Nashville, Tennessee, and each was a Caucasian adult. V lost 0 bases to trimming and J lost 4 bases; unmatched junction nucleotides: 6. Germline V lookup: CDR1 SGHRS, CDR2 YFSETQ. The CDR3 consists of 16 residues. The protocol was immunoSEQ multiplex PCR, while the TCRdb copy is restricted to in-frame clones and leaves out a portion. The sample holds 450,000 to 500,000 clones, around 73% seen once. The material sequenced was PBMCs. The origin of this receptor is a woman aged 40 to 49 in good health. Some clones in this sample may be carry-over from other donors' samples. V is TRBV5-1 and J is TRBJ2-3; 9 positions agree with TRBD1. CDR3 nucleotides: TGCGCCAGCAGCTTGGACGGGACAGGGAGCTCAGATACGCAGTATTTT. This translates into CASSLDGTGSSDTQYF.